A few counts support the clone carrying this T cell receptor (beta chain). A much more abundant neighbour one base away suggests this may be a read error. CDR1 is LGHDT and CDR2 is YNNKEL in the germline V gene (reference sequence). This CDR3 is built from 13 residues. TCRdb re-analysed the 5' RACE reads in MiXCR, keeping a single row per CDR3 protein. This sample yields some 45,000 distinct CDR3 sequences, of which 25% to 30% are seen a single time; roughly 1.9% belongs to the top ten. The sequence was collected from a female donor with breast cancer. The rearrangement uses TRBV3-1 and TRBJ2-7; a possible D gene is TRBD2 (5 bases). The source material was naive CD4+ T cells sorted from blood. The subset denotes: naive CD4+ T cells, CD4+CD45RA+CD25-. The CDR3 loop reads CASRPAGIHEQCF. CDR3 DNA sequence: TGTGCCAGCAGGCCGGCGGGTATCCACGAGCAGTGCTTC.